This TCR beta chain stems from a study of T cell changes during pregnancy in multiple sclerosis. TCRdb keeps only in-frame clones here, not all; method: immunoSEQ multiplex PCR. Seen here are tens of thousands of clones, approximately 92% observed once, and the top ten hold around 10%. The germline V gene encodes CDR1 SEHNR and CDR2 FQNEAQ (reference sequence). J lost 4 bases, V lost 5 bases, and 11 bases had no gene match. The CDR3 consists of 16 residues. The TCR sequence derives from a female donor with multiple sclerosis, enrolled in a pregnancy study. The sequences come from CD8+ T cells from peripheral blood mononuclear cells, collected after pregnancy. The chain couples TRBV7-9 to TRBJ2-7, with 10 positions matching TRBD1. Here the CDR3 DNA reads TGTGCCAGCAGCGGTAGTGGGGGACAGGGGTGGTACGAGCAGTACTTC. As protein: CASSGSGGQGWYEQYF.